This T cell receptor (beta chain) came from a study of T cells in Graves' hyperthyroidism and ophthalmopathy. The CDR3 covers 12 residues. Trimming cost V 4 bases and J 0 bases, with 6 bases left between them. CDR1 is DFQATT and CDR2 is SNEGSKA in the germline V gene (reference sequence). TCR beta CDR3 regions were amplified from RNA transcripts. The TCR CDR3 first-round RT-PCR relied on the HTBI primer set. TCRdb re-analysed the multiplex PCR reads in MiXCR, keeping a single row per CDR3 protein. The sample has fewer than 900,000 distinct CDR3 sequences; about 19% are singletons. Hyperthyroidism was newly diagnosed in patients aged 18 to 65 (duration under 2 months).

This chain connects TRBV20-1 to TRBJ1-2; D is unclear. The sequenced material came from blood. The receptor comes from a woman aged 45-65 years with Graves' hyperthyroidism that later progressed to Graves' ophthalmopathy. For the CDR3, the DNA is TGCAGTGCTATGGCTACTAACTATGGCTACACCTTC. Its translation is CSAMATNYGYTF.